This TCR beta chain was found in a study of spatial heterogeneity in lung cancer. The CDR3 is 15 residues long. CDR1 and CDR2 (germline): MNHEY, SVGAGI. V was pared by 7 bases and J by 4 bases, with 9 bases of the junction left unmatched. This clonotype was found a few times. Antigen: not known. As for time point: sample taken at primary tumor resection. In each case, whole RNA from tumor, nontumor lung or frozen PBMC was sequenced unsorted. Study results and limitations: Circulating ubiquitous expanded tumor TCRs were observed more frequently at resection than at follow-up.

Each molecule of TCR cDNA was tagged with one unique molecular identifier. TCRdb redid the calling of the 5' RACE reads with MiXCR, one entry per CDR3 protein. Among tens of thousands of distinct CDR3 sequences listed, around 7.5% were seen once. This TCR was recovered from a male donor with early-stage non-small cell lung cancer. The sequencing used PBMCs, collected at surgery. The chain is built from TRBV6-5 and TRBJ2-1, with 8 bases fitting TRBD1. The CDR3 loop reads CASNEGTGGYNEQFF. The CDR3 region has the DNA TGTGCCAGCAACGAGGGAACAGGGGGGTACAATGAGCAGTTCTTC.